These T cell receptor beta chains were read from a single sample in a study of lymphopenia after photon versus proton radiotherapy. Sequenced by immunoSEQ multiplex PCR; TCRdb stores in-frame clones only, minus some. In the table there are some 42,000 clones, around 86% of which are singletons. The sample consisted of peripheral blood, taken from a patient treated with proton-based radiotherapy. The receptor source for this set is a woman aged 70-85 years with pancreatic cancer. Each CDR3 is given with its conserved first and last residue. A D gene is named only where the DNA matches it firmly. Clone sizes are given selectively: once, few, many, or a class where the clone is expanded.

abundance: .
j_gene: TRBJ2-7
v_gene: TRBV27
d_gene: TRBD1
CDR3aa: CASSSRQGALDEQYF
CDR3nt: TGTGCCAGCAGTTCTAGACAGGGGGCCTTGGACGAGCAGTACTTC

abundance: few
j_gene: TRBJ1-5
v_gene: TRBV4-2
d_gene: .
CDR3aa: CASSAAGTGHQPQHF
CDR3nt: TGTGCCAGCAGCGCGGCCGGGACTGGTCATCAGCCCCAGCATTTT

abundance: .
j_gene: TRBJ2-3
v_gene: TRBV14
d_gene: TRBD2
CDR3aa: CASSPLSGRDPTDTQYF
CDR3nt: TGTGCCAGCAGCCCACTTAGCGGGAGGGATCCCACAGATACGCAGTATTTT

abundance: .
j_gene: TRBJ1-5
v_gene: TRBV28
d_gene: .
CDR3aa: CASSQGSAQPQHF
CDR3nt: TGTGCCAGCAGTCAGGGATCAGCCCAGCCCCAGCATTTT

abundance: .
j_gene: TRBJ2-1
v_gene: TRBV28
d_gene: TRBD2
CDR3aa: CASSPGGASYNEQFF
CDR3nt: TGTGCCAGCAGCCCCGGGGGGGCCTCCTACAATGAGCAGTTCTTC

abundance: few
j_gene: TRBJ1-1
v_gene: TRBV28
d_gene: .
CDR3aa: CASSLEMGPEAFF
CDR3nt: TGTGCCAGCAGCCTGGAAATGGGGCCTGAAGCTTTCTTT

abundance: .
j_gene: TRBJ1-1
v_gene: TRBV5-8
d_gene: TRBD1
CDR3aa: CASSYRGRTEAFF
CDR3nt: TGTGCCAGCAGTTACAGGGGGAGGACTGAAGCTTTCTTT

abundance: .
j_gene: TRBJ1-1
v_gene: TRBV25-1
d_gene: .
CDR3aa: CASTRGEVNTEAFF
CDR3nt: TGTGCCAGCACCCGAGGGGAGGTGAACACTGAAGCTTTCTTT

abundance: .
j_gene: TRBJ1-3
v_gene: TRBV11-3
d_gene: .
CDR3aa: CASSLGSGKSYSGNTIYF
CDR3nt: TGTGCCAGCAGCTTAGGAAGCGGCAAATCCTACTCTGGAAACACCATATATTTT

abundance: .
j_gene: TRBJ2-2
v_gene: TRBV7-2
d_gene: .
CDR3aa: CASSLPTARNTGELFF
CDR3nt: TGTGCCAGCAGCTTACCGACGGCAAGGAACACCGGGGAGCTGTTTTTT

abundance: .
j_gene: TRBJ2-7
v_gene: TRBV7-7
d_gene: TRBD1
CDR3aa: CASSPGTGSLNEQYF
CDR3nt: TGTGCTAGCAGCCCAGGGACAGGAAGCCTTAACGAGCAGTACTTC

abundance: .
j_gene: TRBJ1-2
v_gene: TRBV4-3
d_gene: .
CDR3aa: CASSQDLGDYGYTF
CDR3nt: TGCGCCAGCAGCCAAGACCTGGGGGACTATGGCTACACCTTC

abundance: .
j_gene: TRBJ2-1
v_gene: TRBV6-1
d_gene: TRBD1
CDR3aa: CASRTGGSDEQFF
CDR3nt: TGTGCCAGCAGGACAGGGGGGTCCGATGAGCAGTTCTTC

abundance: once
j_gene: TRBJ2-7
v_gene: TRBV27
d_gene: TRBD1
CDR3aa: CASSSGQVSSYEQYF
CDR3nt: TGTGCCAGCAGTTCCGGACAGGTGAGCTCCTACGAGCAGTACTTC

abundance: .
j_gene: TRBJ2-7
v_gene: TRBV27
d_gene: TRBD2
CDR3aa: CASSQKLAALLREQYF
CDR3nt: TGTGCCAGCAGTCAAAAACTAGCGGCTTTGCTGAGGGAGCAGTACTTC

abundance: .
j_gene: TRBJ1-1
v_gene: TRBV28
d_gene: .
CDR3aa: CASTPDPDNTEAFF
CDR3nt: TGTGCCAGCACCCCGGACCCTGATAACACTGAAGCTTTCTTT

abundance: .
j_gene: TRBJ1-3
v_gene: TRBV5-6
d_gene: TRBD1
CDR3aa: CASSSRTGGSGNTIYF
CDR3nt: TGTGCCAGCAGCTCTCGGACAGGGGGCTCTGGAAACACCATATATTTT